These 10 T cell receptor beta chains originate from one sample sequenced in a study of OX40 agonist ivuxolimab in advanced cancers. Profiled with immunoSEQ multiplex PCR; TCRdb holds only in-frame clones, not every one. Among roughly 68,000 clones listed, approximately 90% were seen once. The sequencing used CD4+ or CD8+ T cells sorted from blood, collected in a trial of the OX40 agonist ivuxolimab. The receptors come from an adult with an advanced solid tumor such as melanoma, head and neck, liver or kidney cancer.

The gene calls are TRBV4-1 and TRBJ1-6, with D hard to call. The V gene's germline CDR1 is MGHRA and CDR2 YSYEKL. Trimming cost V 0 bases and J 7 bases, with 10 bases left between them. This CDR3 has 15 residues. The CDR3 loop reads CASSQDPFGNSPLHF. DNA of the CDR3: TGCGCCAGCAGCCAAGATCCCTTTGGGAATTCACCCCTCCACTTT.

The chain employs TRBV18 and TRBJ1-2, with TRBD1 matching over 9 bases. The CDR3 is made up of 15 amino acids. Germline V gives CDR1 KGHSH, CDR2 LQKENI. After removal of 4 bases from V and 6 bases from J, the junction contained 9 bases not matched to a gene. The CDR3 loop is CASSRPGQGIDGYTF. CDR3 sequence (DNA): TGTGCCAGCTCACGGCCGGGACAGGGTATCGATGGCTACACCTTC.

The chain carries TRBV29-1 and TRBJ2-1; TRBD2 agrees at 8 bases. This CDR3 spans 14 amino acids. Germline V gives CDR1 SQVTM, CDR2 ANQGSEA. With 0 bases clipped from V and 6 bases from J, the junction kept 4 bases outside the gene matches. The CDR3 sequence: CSVEEGLAVNEQFF. CDR3 bases: TGCAGCGTTGAAGAAGGACTAGCAGTCAATGAGCAGTTCTTC.

About this clone itself: Compared with germline, one end of the junction differs, possibly owing to a read error. This specimen includes other DNA sequences encoding the same CDR3. The rearrangement links TRBV5-4 to TRBJ1-5; D is possibly TRBD1 (5 bases). This CDR3 comprises 14 residues. Per the germline V gene, CDR1 is SGHNT and CDR2 is YYREEE (reference sequence). The CDR3 region is CASSFQGGNQPQHF. DNA of the CDR3: TGTGCCAGTAGCTTCCAGGGCGGCAATCAGCCCCAGCATTTT.

The chain links TRBV6-8 to TRBJ2-4; 9 bases are a match to TRBD2. The J segment lost 7 bases and the V segment lost 6 bases, leaving 19 bases of the junction unmatched. The CDR3 has 18 amino acids. CDR1 and CDR2 (germline): MNHGY, SAAAGT. CDR3 in amino acids: CASRISLGREGLGNIQYF. The DNA for the CDR3 is TGTGCCAGCAGAATAAGCTTGGGGCGGGAGGGCCTTGGGAACATTCAGTACTTC.

By frequency in the sample, this clone is medium-sized. The chain joins TRBV7-8 to TRBJ1-6; D unclear. Trimming cost V 4 bases and J 2 bases, with 15 bases left between them. CDR1 is SGHVS and CDR2 is FQNEAQ in the germline V gene. The CDR3 length is 17 residues. DNA of the CDR3: TGTGCCAGCAGCTCTAAAAACCCAGGAGCCTATAATTCACCCCTCCACTTT. This encodes CASSSKNPGAYNSPLHF.

V usage is TRBV10-3 and J usage is TRBJ2-1; 12 bases map to TRBD2. Losses at the gene ends were 2 bases for V and 5 bases for J; bases not matched to a gene: 4. The germline gives CDR1 ENHRY, CDR2 SYGVKD. The CDR3 has 16 residues. The CDR3 nucleotides read TGTGCCATCAGTGAGCAACTAGCGGGGGGAGACAATGAGCAGTTCTTC. The encoded protein is CAISEQLAGGDNEQFF.

The rearrangement links TRBV6-1 to TRBJ2-7; tentatively, D is TRBD1 (6 bases). CDR1 and CDR2 (germline): MNHNS, SASEGT. Trimming took off 4 bases at V and 6 bases at J, with 22 bases between the two ends. The CDR3 consists of 16 residues. CDR3 DNA sequence: TGTGCCAGCAGTGCACGATCAGGGGCCACGTACGCCGAGCAGTACTTC. This codes for CASSARSGATYAEQYF.

The V and J genes are TRBV15 and TRBJ1-4; 11 nucleotides match TRBD1. Germline V gene lookup returns CDR1 LNHNV and CDR2 YYDKDF (reference sequence). The CDR3 length is 18 residues. Trimming at V came to 2 bases and at J to 2 bases, leaving 7 bases not matched to a gene. The CDR3 DNA is TGTGCCACCAGCAGACCCTCAGGACAGGGGGCTACTAATGAAAAACTGTTTTTT. It codes for CATSRPSGQGATNEKLFF. Looking up the rest from reference TRBV15 and TRBJ1-4 gives the full variable domain: DAMVIQNPRYQVTQFGKPVTLSCSQTLNHNVMYWYQQKSSQAPKLLFHYYDKDFNNEADTPDNFQSRRPNTSFCFLDIRSPGLGDTAMYLCATSRPSGQGATNEKLFFGSGTQLSVL.

The chain joins TRBV9 to TRBJ2-2, with 8 nucleotides matching TRBD2. After removal of 0 bases from V and 6 bases from J, the junction contained 10 bases not matched to a gene. Germline loops: CDR1 SGDLS, CDR2 YYNGEE. The CDR3 extends over 17 amino acids. For the CDR3, the DNA is TGTGCCAGCAGCGTAGCCGCTAGCGGGTTCATCGCCGGGGAGCTGTTTTTT. It specifies CASSVAASGFIAGELFF.